This passage covers 18 T cell receptor beta chains from one sample sequenced in a study of blood T cell repertoires in COVID-19. Profiled with immunoSEQ multiplex PCR; TCRdb holds only in-frame clones, not every one. Found here are 200,000 to 250,000 clones, about 91% of them singletons; the top ten hold 1.2%. Sequencing used peripheral blood. These receptors all come from a man aged 30 to 39 with acute or convalescent COVID-19.

The chain has TRBV28 and TRBJ2-1; the match to TRBD2 covers 9 bases. V lost 6 bases, J lost 9 bases, and 9 bases stayed unmatched. CDR3 length: 14 amino acids. The germline V gene encodes CDR1 MDHEN and CDR2 SYDVKM. The DNA for the CDR3 is TGTGCCAGCAGAGTAGCGGGGGCCTTGGGTGAGCAGTTCTTC. As protein: CASRVAGALGEQFF.

The rearrangement joins TRBV6-5 to TRBJ2-5; 8 bases are shared with TRBD2. J was trimmed by 5 bases and V by 6 bases; bases with no gene match: 5. The CDR3 sequence is 13 residues long. The germline CDR1 and CDR2 sequences are MNHEY and SVGAGI. The CDR3 region is CASSRLARETQYF. The DNA of the CDR3 is TGTGCCAGCAGCCGACTAGCGAGGGAGACCCAGTACTTC.

The genes are TRBV11-2 and TRBJ2-3, with 13 bases lining up with TRBD2. The J segment lost 3 bases and the V segment lost 5 bases, leaving 5 bases of the junction unmatched. CDR3 size: 16 residues. Per the germline V gene, CDR1 is SGHAT and CDR2 is FQNNGV. CDR3 in amino acids: CASSPGTSGVTDTQYF. The CDR3 DNA reads TGTGCCAGCAGCCCGGGGACTAGCGGGGTGACAGATACGCAGTATTTT.

The rearrangement joins TRBV4-1 to TRBJ2-3; 7 nucleotides line up with TRBD1. Germline V gene lookup returns CDR1 MGHRA and CDR2 YSYEKL. J lost 3 bases, V lost 4 bases, and 4 bases had no gene match. CDR3 size: 14 residues. Written as DNA, the CDR3 is TGCGCCAGCAGCCGACAGGGAACAACAGATACGCAGTATTTT. Translating it yields CASSRQGTTDTQYF.

A word on this clone: The germline gene is not matched at one end of the junction; a read error may be the cause. The rearrangement joins TRBV9 to TRBJ1-1; D gene uncertain. The V gene's germline CDR1 is SGDLS and CDR2 YYNGEE. The CDR3 contains 18 residues. The CDR3 DNA sequence: TGTGCCAGCAGCGTAGTTGAACAAGGAGGGCAGACCAACACTGAATCTTTCTTT. It yields the protein CASSVVEQGGQTNTESFF.

The chain uses TRBV29-1 and TRBJ2-3, with D unclear. V gave up 2 bases and J gave up 0 bases, with 6 bases separating them. The CDR3 runs to 13 residues. The V gene's germline CDR1 is SQVTM and CDR2 ANQGSEA. The DNA for the CDR3 is TGCAGCGTTGAATATGGCAGCACAGATACGCAGTATTTT. The encoded protein is CSVEYGSTDTQYF.

The rearrangement links TRBV28 to TRBJ2-7; 11 bases map to TRBD2. The V and J ends lost 6 bases and 4 bases, in that order; junction bases with no gene match: 5. CDR3 length equals 14 residues. CDR1 is MDHEN and CDR2 is SYDVKM in the germline V gene. The CDR3 DNA reads as TGTGCCAGCAGGTTAGCGGGGGGGCGGTACGAGCAGTACTTC. Amino acid sequence: CASRLAGGRYEQYF.

The genes are TRBV4-1 and TRBJ2-3, with 9 bases matching TRBD1. V was clipped by 0 bases and J by 6 bases; unmatched bases: 4. In germline, CDR1 is MGHRA, CDR2 YSYEKL. This CDR3 is 15 amino acids long. CDR3 in amino acids: CASSQEWTGADTQYF. The CDR3 bases are TGCGCCAGCAGCCAAGAATGGACAGGGGCCGATACGCAGTATTTT.

The chain has TRBV10-3 and TRBJ2-5; the match to TRBD2 covers 7 bases. The germline CDR1 and CDR2 sequences are ENHRY and SYGVKD. The CDR3 has 13 amino acids. J was trimmed by 6 bases and V by 10 bases; bases with no gene match: 11. The CDR3 is CATWGGVNKTQYF. CDR3 DNA: TGTGCCACTTGGGGGGGGGTCAACAAGACCCAGTACTTC.

The chain has TRBV15 and TRBJ2-5; 10 bases align to TRBD1. The CDR3 runs to 16 residues. Germline CDR1 LNHNV, CDR2 YYDKDF (reference sequence). Losses at the gene ends were 5 bases for V and 3 bases for J; bases not matched to a gene: 9. The CDR3 spells CATSSPGQGREETQYF. DNA of the CDR3: TGTGCCACCAGCTCGCCGGGACAGGGGCGTGAAGAGACCCAGTACTTC.

The V and J genes are TRBV5-4 and TRBJ2-7, with a weak D call TRBD1 (6 bases). This CDR3 is 15 amino acids long. V lost 1 base and J 2 bases, leaving 13 bases between the germline ends. Germline loops: CDR1 SGHNT, CDR2 YYREEE (reference sequence). The CDR3, as DNA: TGTGCCAGCAGCTTGTTGGACAGAATACCCTACGAGCAGTACTTC. Translation gives CASSLLDRIPYEQYF.

The chain links TRBV7-2 to TRBJ2-1; no definite D call. Germline loops: CDR1 SGHTA, CDR2 FQGNSA. V was cut by 3 bases and J by 5 bases, with 14 bases left in between. The CDR3 extends over 15 amino acids. The CDR3 region is CASSFSGGVDNEQFF. For the CDR3, the DNA is TGTGCCAGCAGCTTTTCCGGCGGAGTGGACAATGAGCAGTTCTTC.

The chain joins TRBV28 to TRBJ2-2; TRBD1 is a possible D gene (5 bases). In germline, CDR1 is MDHEN, CDR2 SYDVKM. V was cut by 8 bases and J by 1 base, with 11 bases left in between. This CDR3 comprises 14 residues. CDR3 nucleotides: TGTGCCAGCGTAGGACATTTGAACACCGGGGAGCTGTTTTTT. Translated: CASVGHLNTGELFF. Combining the CDR3 with reference TRBV28 and TRBJ2-2 gives the whole variable domain DVKVTQSSRYLVKRTGEKVFLECVQDMDHENMFWYRQDPGLGLRLIYFSYDVKMKEKGDIPEGYSVSREKKERFSLILESASTNQTSMYLCASVGHLNTGELFFGEGSRLTVL.

V and J are TRBV11-1 and TRBJ2-1; D not resolved. Trimming removed 5 bases at V and 10 bases at J, with 18 bases between. Germline V lookup: CDR1 SGHAT, CDR2 FQDESV (reference sequence). The CDR3 has 14 amino acids. This CDR3 reads CASSPADSLREQFF. Written as DNA, the CDR3 is TGTGCCAGCAGCCCGGCTGACTCCTTGCGGGAGCAGTTCTTC. Supplemented by reference TRBV11-1 and TRBJ2-1, the full variable domain reads EAEVAQSPRYKITEKSQAVAFWCDPISGHATLYWYRQILGQGPELLVQFQDESVVDDSQLPKDRFSAERLKGVDSTLKIQPAELGDSAMYLCASSPADSLREQFFGPGTRLTVL.

The chain joins TRBV5-1 to TRBJ2-2; 8 bases are shared with TRBD2. J was trimmed by 6 bases and V by 0 bases; bases with no gene match: 1. The CDR3 runs 14 residues. CDR1 is SGHRS, CDR2 YFSETQ, per germline. Here the CDR3 DNA reads TGCGCCAGCAGCTTGGAACTAGCGGCCGGGGAGCTGTTTTTT. Amino acids: CASSLELAAGELFF.

The V and J genes are TRBV24-1 and TRBJ2-5, with D possibly matching TRBD2 (5 bases). Trimming pared 2 bases from V and 5 bases from J, leaving 11 bases between. The CDR3 contains 14 residues. Germline V gives CDR1 KGHDR, CDR2 SFDVKD. The DNA for the CDR3 is TGTGCCACCAGTGATTCAGGAGCGGATGAGACCCAGTACTTC. It specifies CATSDSGADETQYF.

This sequence joins TRBV2 and TRBJ1-1; 8 nucleotides align to TRBD1. The CDR3 runs to 13 residues. Trimming removed 9 bases from V and 1 base from J; junction bases left unmatched: 4. Germline V gene sequence: CDR1 SNHLY, CDR2 FYNNEI. Here the CDR3 reads CASQQGENTEAFF. The CDR3 nucleotides read TGTGCCAGTCAACAGGGGGAGAACACTGAAGCTTTCTTT.

This clone has only one observation. The CDR3 protein is CASSPQGGSYEQYF. The CDR3 nucleotides are TGTGCCAGCAGCCCGCAGGGAGGGAGCTACGAGCAGTACTTC. This chain uses TRBV9 with TRBJ2-7, with 7 bases identical to TRBD2. Looked up from germline, CDR1 is SGDLS and CDR2 is YYNGEE. The CDR3 spans 14 residues. The V gene end was trimmed by 4 bases and the J gene end by 3 bases; junction bases not matched to a gene: 7.